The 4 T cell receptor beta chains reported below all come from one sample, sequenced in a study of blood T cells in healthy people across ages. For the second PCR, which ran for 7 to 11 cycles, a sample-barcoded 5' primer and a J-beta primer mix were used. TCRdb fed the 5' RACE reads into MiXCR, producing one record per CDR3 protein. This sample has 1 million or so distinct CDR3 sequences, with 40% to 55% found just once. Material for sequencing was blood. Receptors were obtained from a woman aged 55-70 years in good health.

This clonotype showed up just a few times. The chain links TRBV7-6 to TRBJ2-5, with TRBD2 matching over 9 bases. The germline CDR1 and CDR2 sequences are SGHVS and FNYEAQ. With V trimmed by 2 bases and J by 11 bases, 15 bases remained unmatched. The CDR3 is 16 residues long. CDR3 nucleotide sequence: TGTGCCAGCAGCTTATTTGCGGGAGGGCCAGTGAATGAGCAGTACTTC. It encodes CASSLFAGGPVNEQYF.

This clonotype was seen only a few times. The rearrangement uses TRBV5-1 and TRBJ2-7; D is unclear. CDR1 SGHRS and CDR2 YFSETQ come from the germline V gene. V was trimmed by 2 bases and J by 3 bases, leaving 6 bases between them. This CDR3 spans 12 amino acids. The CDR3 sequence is CASSFTDYEQYF. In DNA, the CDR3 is TGCGCCAGCAGCTTCACTGACTACGAGCAGTACTTC.

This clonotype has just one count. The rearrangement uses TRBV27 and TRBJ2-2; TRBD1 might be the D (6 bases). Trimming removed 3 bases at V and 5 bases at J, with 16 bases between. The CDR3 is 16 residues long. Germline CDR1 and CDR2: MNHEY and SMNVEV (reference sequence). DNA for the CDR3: TGTGCCAGCAGTTTTAATTCAGGGGAAGAGACCGGGGAGCTGTTTTTT. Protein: CASSFNSGEETGELFF.

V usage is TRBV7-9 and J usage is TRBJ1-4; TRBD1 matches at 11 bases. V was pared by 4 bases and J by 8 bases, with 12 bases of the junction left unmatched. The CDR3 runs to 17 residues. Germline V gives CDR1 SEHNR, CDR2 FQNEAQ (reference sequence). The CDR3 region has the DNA TGTGCCAGCAGCTCAATCCACCTGGGGACAGGGGGAGAAAAACTGTTTTTT. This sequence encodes CASSSIHLGTGGEKLFF.